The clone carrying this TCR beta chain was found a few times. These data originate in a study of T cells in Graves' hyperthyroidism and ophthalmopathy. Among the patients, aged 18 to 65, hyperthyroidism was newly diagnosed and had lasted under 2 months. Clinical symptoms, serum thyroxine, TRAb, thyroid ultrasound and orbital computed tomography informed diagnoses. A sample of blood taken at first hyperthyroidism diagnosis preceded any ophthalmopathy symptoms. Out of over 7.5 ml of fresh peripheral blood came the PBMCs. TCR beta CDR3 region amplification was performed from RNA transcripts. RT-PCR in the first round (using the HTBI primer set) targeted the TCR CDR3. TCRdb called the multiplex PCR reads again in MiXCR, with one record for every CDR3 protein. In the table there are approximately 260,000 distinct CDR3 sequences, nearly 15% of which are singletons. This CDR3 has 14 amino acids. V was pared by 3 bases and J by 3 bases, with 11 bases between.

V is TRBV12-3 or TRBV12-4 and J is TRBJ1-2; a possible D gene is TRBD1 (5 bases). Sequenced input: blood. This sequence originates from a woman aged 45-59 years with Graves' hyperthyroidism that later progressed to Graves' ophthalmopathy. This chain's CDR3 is CASSFRDRYYGYTF. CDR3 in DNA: TGTGCCAGCAGTTTCAGGGACCGCTACTATGGCTACACCTTC.